Shown below are 25 T cell receptor beta chains from a single sample sequenced in a study of cytomegalovirus exposure and HLA in healthy donors. Primers: 60 Vbeta forward and 13 Jbeta reverse. Assay used: immunoSEQ multiplex PCR; TCRdb lists only in-frame clones, some missing. The table includes 75,000 to 95,000 clones, about 78% detected once. The specimen sequenced was PBMCs. These receptors were obtained from a man over 45 in good health and CMV-seronegative.

This clone was seen once. J is TRBJ2-1 and V is TRBV7-2; TRBD2 agrees at 10 bases. This CDR3 has 17 amino acids. V lost 1 base, J lost 6 bases, and 9 bases stayed unmatched. The germline gives CDR1 SGHTA, CDR2 FQGNSA. CDR3 bases: TGTGCCAGCAGCTTAGGGGGAGCGGGGGGGCTCGGCAATGAGCAGTTCTTC. Its translation: CASSLGGAGGLGNEQFF.

The genes are TRBV19 and TRBJ1-2, with D perhaps matching TRBD1 (6 bases). The length of the CDR3 is 16 residues. Per the germline V gene, CDR1 is LNHDA and CDR2 is SQIVND (reference sequence). The germline V and J ends were trimmed by 6 bases and 4 bases, with 21 bases remaining between them. The CDR3, as DNA: TGTGCCAGTAGACATCGGCCCGGGGGGGGCGGCTATGGCTACACCTTC. This codes for CASRHRPGGGGYGYTF. Combining the CDR3 with reference TRBV19 and TRBJ1-2 gives the whole variable domain DGGITQSPKYLFRKEGQNVTLSCEQNLNHDAMYWYRQDPGQGLRLIYYSQIVNDFQKGDIAEGYSVSREKKESFPLTVTSAQKNPTAFYLCASRHRPGGGGYGYTFGSGTRLTVV.

The genes are TRBV11-2 and TRBJ2-2; 9 nucleotides match TRBD1. Trimming cost V 5 bases and J 5 bases; bases outside gene matches: 3. There are 14 residues in the CDR3. Germline CDR1 is SGHAT and CDR2 is FQNNGV. DNA of the CDR3: TGTGCCAGCAGCATACAGGGGGCGACCGGGGAGCTGTTTTTT. This encodes CASSIQGATGELFF. The variable domain in full, with the rest retrieved from reference TRBV11-2 and TRBJ2-2, is EAGVAQSPRYKIIEKRQSVAFWCNPISGHATLYWYQQILGQGPKLLIQFQNNGVVDDSQLPKDRFSAERLKGVDSTLKIQPAKLEDSAVYLCASSIQGATGELFFGEGSRLTVL.

This chain connects TRBV6-6 to TRBJ2-5, with D maybe TRBD2 (6 bases). CDR1 and CDR2 from the germline V gene are MNHNY and SVGAGI (reference sequence). This CDR3 comprises 15 residues. Trimming shortened V by 0 bases and J by 2 bases, and 10 bases separated the two germline ends. CDR3 coding DNA: TGTGCCAGCAGTTACTCGGGCGGGGCACAAGAGACCCAGTACTTC. Amino acid sequence: CASSYSGGAQETQYF.

This chain connects TRBV6-4 to TRBJ1-4; 10 positions match TRBD1. CDR3 length: 17 amino acids. V lost 4 bases, J lost 0 bases, and 5 bases stayed unmatched. Germline V lookup: CDR1 MRHNA, CDR2 SNTAGT. CDR3 DNA: TGTGCCAGCAGTGGTGACAGGGGGCTCTCAACTAATGAAAAACTGTTTTTT. This translates into CASSGDRGLSTNEKLFF.

The chain uses TRBV25-1 and TRBJ2-7; tentative D call: TRBD2 (6 bases). Germline values: CDR1 MGHDK, CDR2 SYGVNS. The CDR3 loop spans 13 amino acids. V was cut by 3 bases and J by 6 bases, with 12 bases left in between. CDR3 DNA sequence: TGTGCCAGCAGTGAGGGCCCGCGGGGCGAGCAGTACTTC. Its translation is CASSEGPRGEQYF.

The rearrangement links TRBV2 to TRBJ1-2, with D uncertain. With 9 bases removed from V and 4 bases from J, the gap between germline ends came to 18 bases. This CDR3 contains 14 residues. Per the germline V gene, CDR1 is SNHLY and CDR2 is FYNNEI. For the CDR3, the DNA is TGTGCCAGTCCCCCCCGTGAGGAAGGCTATGGCTACACCTTC. Its translation: CASPPREEGYGYTF.

The V and J genes are TRBV5-4 and TRBJ2-5; D is ambiguous. Trimming took 5 bases from V and 5 from J, leaving 13 bases between them. Germline-derived CDR1 and CDR2 are SGHNT and YYREEE (reference sequence). CDR3 length: 13 residues. CDR3 DNA: TGTGCCAGCAGGACCGGCCTAGTGGAGACCCAGTACTTC. It specifies CASRTGLVETQYF.

The rearrangement joins TRBV7-2 to TRBJ2-3, with a possible D match to TRBD1 (5 bases). From germline, CDR1 is SGHTA and CDR2 FQGNSA. V was pared by 3 bases and J by 2 bases, with 9 bases between. The CDR3 totals 14 residues. The CDR3 is CASSLGPLTDTQYF. As DNA, the CDR3 is TGTGCCAGCAGCTTGGGGCCACTCACAGATACGCAGTATTTT.

The genes are TRBV18 and TRBJ1-4; 7 positions agree with TRBD1. This CDR3 contains 14 residues. Germline values: CDR1 KGHSH, CDR2 LQKENI. The ends lost 4 bases at V and 5 bases at J; junction bases unmatched: 4. The CDR3 region is CASSLGQVNEKLFF. The CDR3 bases are TGTGCCAGCTCACTCGGACAGGTGAATGAAAAACTGTTTTTT. The full variable domain, with the rest looked up from reference TRBV18 and TRBJ1-4, is NAGVMQNPRHLVRRRGQEARLRCSPMKGHSHVYWYRQLPEEGLKFMVYLQKENIIDESGMPKERFSAEFPKEGPSILRIQQVVRGDSAAYFCASSLGQVNEKLFFGSGTQLSVL.

The chain couples TRBV30 to TRBJ2-5; the match to TRBD2 covers 12 bases. Unmatched junction bases numbered 2, after V lost 3 bases and J lost 0 bases. The CDR3 covers 15 residues. From germline, CDR1 is GTSNPN and CDR2 SVGIG (reference sequence). CDR3 sequence: CAWSGLAGYQETQYF. The CDR3 DNA reads as TGTGCCTGGAGCGGACTAGCGGGGTACCAAGAGACCCAGTACTTC.

As for this clone: At one of its ends the junction is not consistent with the germline gene, which may arise from a read error. The chain is built from TRBV4-2 and TRBJ2-3, with 7 bases identical to TRBD2. The CDR3 is made up of 16 amino acids. Germline loops: CDR1 LGHNA, CDR2 YNFKEQ. DNA of the CDR3: TGTGCCAGCAGCCAAGAGGGGGGGGGAAACACAGCTACGCAGTATTTT. Translating it yields CASSQEGGGNTATQYF.

This clone was seen a single time. J is TRBJ1-2 and V is TRBV4-1; 10 positions match TRBD1. CDR3 length: 16 amino acids. V shed 1 base, J shed 2 bases, and the junction held 4 bases outside the gene matches. Germline CDR1 and CDR2: MGHRA and YSYEKL. CDR3 nucleotides: TGCGCCAGCAGCCAAGGATGGGACAGGGGAAACTATGGCTACACCTTC. Its protein product is CASSQGWDRGNYGYTF.

CDR3 sequence: CASSPGQGTLSGANVLTF. The CDR3 DNA is TGTGCCAGCTCACCGGGACAGGGTACCCTCTCTGGGGCCAACGTCCTGACTTTC. The chain recombines TRBV18 with TRBJ2-6; 9 nucleotides line up with TRBD1. The trim removed 3 bases at V and 0 bases at J, leaving 6 bases unmatched. The CDR3 is 18 residues long. CDR1 and CDR2 from the germline V gene are KGHSH and LQKENI.

To note about this clone: Its ends do not fully match the called genes, so a read error is possible. This chain joins TRBV7-9 and TRBJ2-2; a possible D gene is TRBD1 (5 bases). This CDR3 has 15 amino acids. Per the germline V gene, CDR1 is SEHNR and CDR2 is FQNEAQ (reference sequence). The CDR3 reads CSSSLPQGRTGELFF. The DNA of the CDR3 is TGTTCCAGCAGCTTACCCCAGGGTAGGACCGGGGAGCTGTTTTTT. Using reference TRBV7-9 and TRBJ2-2 for the parts outside the CDR3, the full variable domain is DTGVSQNPRHKITKRGQNVTFRCDPISEHNRLYWYRQTLGQGPEFLTYFQNEAQLEKSRLLSDRFSAERPKGSFSTLEIQRTEQGDSAMYLCSSSLPQGRTGELFFGEGSRLTVL.

The rearrangement uses TRBV27 and TRBJ2-5; 8 bases are shared with TRBD1. The J call may not be correct, given that the DNA end is closer to TRBJ2-7. The CDR3 contains 16 residues. CDR1 and CDR2 from the germline V gene are MNHEY and SMNVEV (reference sequence). The DNA for the CDR3 is TGTGCCAGCAGTTCAATCGGGGCAGGGGGCAAGTACGAGCAGTACTTC. Protein product: CASSSIGAGGKYEQYF.

This chain uses TRBV5-6 with TRBJ1-2, with a possible D match to TRBD1 (5 bases). V dropped 7 bases and J dropped 1 base, with 17 bases sitting between them. The germline gives CDR1 SGHDT, CDR2 YYEEEE. CDR3 length equals 15 residues. The CDR3 nucleotides are TGTGCCAGCGGGGCCCCAACCCCGTTTAACTATGGCTACACCTTC. This codes for CASGAPTPFNYGYTF.

V usage is TRBV11-3 and J usage is TRBJ1-6, with D maybe TRBD1 (5 bases). Germline lookup yields CDR1 SGHNT and CDR2 YENEEA. Trimming took 0 bases from V and 6 from J, leaving 9 bases between them. The CDR3 consists of 15 residues. CDR3 sequence: CASSLDVGGNSPLHF. The DNA of the CDR3 is TGTGCCAGCAGCTTAGACGTCGGGGGTAATTCACCCCTCCACTTT.

This rearrangement joins TRBV9 to TRBJ2-5, with a tentative D call TRBD2 (6 bases). CDR1 is SGDLS, CDR2 YYNGEE, per germline. The CDR3 is 15 residues long. Deletions cut 2 bases from V and 2 bases from J, with 13 bases between. CDR3 residues: CASSVGAGWQETQYF. CDR3 DNA: TGTGCCAGCAGCGTCGGCGCGGGGTGGCAAGAGACCCAGTACTTC. The full variable domain, its missing parts supplied by reference TRBV9 and TRBJ2-5, is DSGVTQTPKHLITATGQRVTLRCSPRSGDLSVYWYQQSLDQGLQFLIQYYNGEERAKGNILERFSAQQFPDLHSELNLSSLELGDSALYFCASSVGAGWQETQYFGPGTRLLVL.

The chain joins TRBV18 to TRBJ1-1, with unresolved D. The CDR3 has 14 residues. Looked up from germline, CDR1 is KGHSH and CDR2 is LQKENI. V gave up 3 bases and J gave up 1 base, with 9 bases separating them. In DNA form, the CDR3 reads TGTGCCAGCTCACCGAATCGGGGGAACACTGAAGCTTTCTTT. It specifies CASSPNRGNTEAFF.

The chain combines TRBV6-5 with TRBJ2-7; D possibly corresponds to TRBD1 (6 bases). V lost 5 bases and J lost 1, with 6 bases in between. This CDR3 region has 12 residues. Germline CDR1 MNHEY, CDR2 SVGAGI. This chain's CDR3 is CASSTGSYEQYF. Here the CDR3 DNA reads TGTGCCAGCAGTACAGGGTCCTACGAGCAGTACTTC.

This chain joins TRBV9 and TRBJ1-3, with D possibly TRBD1 on 6 matching bases. Germline V lookup: CDR1 SGDLS, CDR2 YYNGEE. This CDR3 has 16 amino acids. Trimming took 3 bases from V and 0 from J, leaving 13 bases between them. Here the CDR3 reads CASSDTGTLSGNTIYF. The CDR3, as DNA: TGTGCCAGCAGCGACACCGGGACACTCTCTGGAAACACCATATATTTT.

This clone was seen more than once but under ten times. Distinct nucleotide sequences in the sample also encode this CDR3. The chain recombines TRBV7-9 with TRBJ1-2, with a possible D match to TRBD1 (6 bases). Germline assignment: CDR1 SEHNR and CDR2 FQNEAQ (reference sequence). This CDR3 region has 12 residues. The V gene lost 5 bases and the J gene lost 4 bases, with 8 bases spanning the gap. The CDR3 loop is CASSLTGYGYTF. For the CDR3, the DNA is TGTGCCAGCAGCCTGACAGGCTATGGCTACACCTTC. Supplemented by reference TRBV7-9 and TRBJ1-2, the full variable domain reads DTGVSQNPRHKITKRGQNVTFRCDPISEHNRLYWYRQTLGQGPEFLTYFQNEAQLEKSRLLSDRFSAERPKGSFSTLEIQRTEQGDSAMYLCASSLTGYGYTFGSGTRLTVV.

The V gene is TRBV29-1, the J gene TRBJ2-5; 10 bases match TRBD1. With 1 base clipped from V and 4 bases from J, the junction kept 9 bases outside the gene matches. Per germline, CDR1 SQVTM and CDR2 ANQGSEA. The CDR3 runs to 16 residues. The CDR3 coding sequence is TGCAGCGTTGAAGTTTGGGACAGGGGTTCGGGAGAGACCCAGTACTTC. It yields the protein CSVEVWDRGSGETQYF.

V is TRBV2 and J is TRBJ2-5; a weak D match, TRBD1 (5 bases). CDR3 length equals 16 residues. Germline values: CDR1 SNHLY, CDR2 FYNNEI. Trimming removed 7 bases from V and 5 bases from J, with 23 bases in between. CDR3 nucleotide sequence: TGTGCCAGCATCTCCAACCTGGCCAGGGCGTACGAGACCCAGTACTTC. This encodes CASISNLARAYETQYF.